This T cell receptor beta chain is from a study of glioma-infiltrating T cells after dendritic cell vaccination. Study-wide context: Patients received autologous tumor lysate-pulsed dendritic cell vaccination between about 2003 and 2013.

Generated by immunoSEQ multiplex PCR, the TCRdb table keeps only in-frame clones and is missing some. The sample shows about 99,000 clones, approximately 80% of them seen only once. V shed 1 base, J shed 4 bases, and the junction held 6 bases outside the gene matches. The CDR3 extends over 15 amino acids. The germline gives CDR1 SGHTA, CDR2 FQGNSA. Here the sequenced sample was blood, taken before dendritic cell vaccination. This receptor was identified in a human donor with glioblastoma. The chain is built from TRBV7-2 and TRBJ2-7; 8 bases agree with TRBD1. The CDR3 is CASSLEYRGRYEQYF. DNA of the CDR3: TGTGCCAGCAGCTTAGAGTACAGGGGGAGGTACGAGCAGTACTTC. Drawing the rest from reference TRBV7-2 and TRBJ2-7, the complete variable domain is GAGVSQSPSNKVTEKGKDVELRCDPISGHTALYWYRQSLGQGLEFLIYFQGNSAPDKSGLPSDRFSAERTGGSVSTLTIQRTQQEDSAVYLCASSLEYRGRYEQYFGPGTRLTVT.